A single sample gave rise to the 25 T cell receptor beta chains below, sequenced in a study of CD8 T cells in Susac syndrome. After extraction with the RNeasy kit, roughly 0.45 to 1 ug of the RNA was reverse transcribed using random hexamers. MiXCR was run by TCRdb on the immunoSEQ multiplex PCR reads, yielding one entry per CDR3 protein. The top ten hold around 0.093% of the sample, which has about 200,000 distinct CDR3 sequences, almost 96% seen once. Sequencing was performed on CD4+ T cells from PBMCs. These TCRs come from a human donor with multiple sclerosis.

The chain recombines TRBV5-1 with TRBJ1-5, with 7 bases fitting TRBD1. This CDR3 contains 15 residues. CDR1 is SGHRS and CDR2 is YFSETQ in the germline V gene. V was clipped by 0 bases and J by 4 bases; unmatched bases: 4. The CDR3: CASSLAGQANQPQHF. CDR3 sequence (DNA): TGCGCCAGCAGCTTGGCTGGACAGGCAAATCAGCCCCAGCATTTT.

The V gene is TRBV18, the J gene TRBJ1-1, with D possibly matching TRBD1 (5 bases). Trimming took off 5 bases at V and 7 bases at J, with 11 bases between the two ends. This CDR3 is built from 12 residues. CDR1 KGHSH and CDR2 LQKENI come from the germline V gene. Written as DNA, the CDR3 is TGTGCCAGCTCAGGTCAGGGTGATGAAGCTTTCTTT. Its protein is CASSGQGDEAFF.

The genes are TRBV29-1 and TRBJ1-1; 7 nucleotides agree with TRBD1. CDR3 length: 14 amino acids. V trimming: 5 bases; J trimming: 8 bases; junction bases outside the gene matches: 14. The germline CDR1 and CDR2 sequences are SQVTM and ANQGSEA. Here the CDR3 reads CSVPHRGIGGEAFF. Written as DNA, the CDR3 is TGCAGCGTTCCTCACAGGGGAATAGGGGGGGAAGCTTTCTTT.

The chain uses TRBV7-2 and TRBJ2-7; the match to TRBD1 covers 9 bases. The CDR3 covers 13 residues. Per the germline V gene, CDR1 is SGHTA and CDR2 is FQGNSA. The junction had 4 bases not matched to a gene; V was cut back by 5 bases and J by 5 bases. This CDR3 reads CASSTRTGDEQYF. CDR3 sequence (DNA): TGTGCCAGCAGCACTAGGACAGGGGACGAGCAGTACTTC.

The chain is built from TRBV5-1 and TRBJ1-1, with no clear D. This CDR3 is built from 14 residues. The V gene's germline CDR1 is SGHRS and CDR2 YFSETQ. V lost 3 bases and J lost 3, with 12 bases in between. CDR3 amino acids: CASSSTVEHTEAFF. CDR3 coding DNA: TGCGCCAGCAGCTCCACAGTCGAGCACACTGAAGCTTTCTTT.

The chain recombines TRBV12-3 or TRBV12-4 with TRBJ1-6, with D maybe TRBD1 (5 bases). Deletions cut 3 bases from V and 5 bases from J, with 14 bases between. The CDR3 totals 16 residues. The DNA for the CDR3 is TGTGCCAGCAGTTTGGGGGACCGCCGACATAATTCACCCCTCCACTTT. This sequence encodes CASSLGDRRHNSPLHF.

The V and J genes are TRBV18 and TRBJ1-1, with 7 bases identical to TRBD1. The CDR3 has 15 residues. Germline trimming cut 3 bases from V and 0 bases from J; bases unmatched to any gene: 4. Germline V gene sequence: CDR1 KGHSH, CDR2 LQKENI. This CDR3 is CASSPTGQLNTEAFF. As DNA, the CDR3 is TGTGCCAGCTCACCGACGGGACAGCTGAACACTGAAGCTTTCTTT.

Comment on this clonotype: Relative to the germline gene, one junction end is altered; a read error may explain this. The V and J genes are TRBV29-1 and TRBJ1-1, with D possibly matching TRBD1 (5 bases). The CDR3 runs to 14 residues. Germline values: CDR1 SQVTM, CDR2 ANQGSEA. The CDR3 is CSVKVKGIQREGFF. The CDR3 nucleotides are TGCAGCGTTAAAGTTAAGGGGATTCAACGGGAAGGTTTCTTT.

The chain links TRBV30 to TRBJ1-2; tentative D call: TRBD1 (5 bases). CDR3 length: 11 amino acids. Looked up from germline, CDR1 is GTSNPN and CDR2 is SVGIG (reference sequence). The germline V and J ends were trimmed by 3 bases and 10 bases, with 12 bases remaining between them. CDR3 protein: CAWSRENPYTF. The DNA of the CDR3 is TGTGCCTGGAGCAGGGAAAATCCCTACACCTTC.

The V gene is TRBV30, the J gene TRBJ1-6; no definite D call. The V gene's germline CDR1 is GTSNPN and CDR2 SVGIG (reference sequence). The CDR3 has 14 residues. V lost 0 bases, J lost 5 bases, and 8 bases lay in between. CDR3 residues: CAWSVNRNNSPLHF. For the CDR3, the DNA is TGTGCCTGGAGTGTAAACAGAAATAATTCACCCCTCCACTTT.

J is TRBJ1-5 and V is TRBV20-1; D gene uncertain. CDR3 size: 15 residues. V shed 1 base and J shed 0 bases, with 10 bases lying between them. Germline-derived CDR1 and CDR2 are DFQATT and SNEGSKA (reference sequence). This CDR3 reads CSARVPAHSNQPQHF. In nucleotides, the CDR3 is TGCAGTGCTAGAGTCCCGGCACATAGCAATCAGCCCCAGCATTTT.

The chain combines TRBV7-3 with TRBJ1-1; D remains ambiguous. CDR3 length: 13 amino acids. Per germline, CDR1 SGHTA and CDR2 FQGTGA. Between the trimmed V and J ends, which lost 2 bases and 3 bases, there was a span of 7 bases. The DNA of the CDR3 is TGTGCCAGCAGCTTATCAGTAGACACTGAAGCTTTCTTT. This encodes CASSLSVDTEAFF.

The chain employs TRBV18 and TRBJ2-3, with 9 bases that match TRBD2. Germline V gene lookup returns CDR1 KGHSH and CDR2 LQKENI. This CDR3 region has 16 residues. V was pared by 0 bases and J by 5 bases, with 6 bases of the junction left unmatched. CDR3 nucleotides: TGTGCCAGCTCACCACCGGGCAGCGGGGGGCAAGATACGCAGTATTTT. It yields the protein CASSPPGSGGQDTQYF.

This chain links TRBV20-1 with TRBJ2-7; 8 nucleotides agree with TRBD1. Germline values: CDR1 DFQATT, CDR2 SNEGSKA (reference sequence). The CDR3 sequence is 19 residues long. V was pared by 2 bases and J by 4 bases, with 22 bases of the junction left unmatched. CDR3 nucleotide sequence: TGCAGTGCTAGACCCAGGGGGACAGGTCTCCCATCTGTACCTTACGAGCAGTACTTC. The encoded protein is CSARPRGTGLPSVPYEQYF.

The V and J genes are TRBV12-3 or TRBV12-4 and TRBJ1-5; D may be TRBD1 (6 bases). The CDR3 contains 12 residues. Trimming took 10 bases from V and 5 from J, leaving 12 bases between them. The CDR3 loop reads CATLYRDQPQHF. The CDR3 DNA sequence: TGTGCCACCCTATACAGGGATCAGCCCCAGCATTTT.

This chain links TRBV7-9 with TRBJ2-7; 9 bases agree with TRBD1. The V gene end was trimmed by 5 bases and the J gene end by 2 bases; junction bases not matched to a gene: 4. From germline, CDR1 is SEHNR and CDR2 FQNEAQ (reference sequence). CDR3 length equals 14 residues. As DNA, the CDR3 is TGTGCCAGCAGCCGGACAGGGGTACCCTACGAGCAGTACTTC. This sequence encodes CASSRTGVPYEQYF.

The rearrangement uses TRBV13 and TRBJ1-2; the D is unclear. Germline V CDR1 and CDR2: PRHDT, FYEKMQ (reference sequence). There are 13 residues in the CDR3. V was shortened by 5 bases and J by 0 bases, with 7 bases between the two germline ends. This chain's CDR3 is CASSPTTNYGYTF. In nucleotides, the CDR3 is TGTGCCAGCAGCCCAACAACTAACTATGGCTACACCTTC.

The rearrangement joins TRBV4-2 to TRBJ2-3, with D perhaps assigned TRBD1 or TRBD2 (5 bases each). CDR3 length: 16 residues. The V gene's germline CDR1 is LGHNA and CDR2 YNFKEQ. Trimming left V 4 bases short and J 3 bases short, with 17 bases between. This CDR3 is CASSPRGPGTTDTQYF. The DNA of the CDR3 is TGTGCCAGCAGCCCCCGGGGCCCCGGGACGACAGATACGCAGTATTTT.

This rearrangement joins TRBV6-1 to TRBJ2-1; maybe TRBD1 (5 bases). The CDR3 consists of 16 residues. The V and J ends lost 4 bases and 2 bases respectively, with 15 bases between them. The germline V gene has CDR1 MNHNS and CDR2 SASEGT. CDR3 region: CASSGEGVTTYNEQFF. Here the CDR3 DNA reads TGTGCCAGCAGTGGGGAAGGGGTAACCACCTACAATGAGCAGTTCTTC.

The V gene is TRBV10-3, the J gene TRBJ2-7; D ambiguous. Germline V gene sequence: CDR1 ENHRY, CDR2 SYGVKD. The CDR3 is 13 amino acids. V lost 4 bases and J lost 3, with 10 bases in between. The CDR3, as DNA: TGTGCCATCAGTGCTGGGGTTAACTACGAGCAGTACTTC. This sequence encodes CAISAGVNYEQYF.

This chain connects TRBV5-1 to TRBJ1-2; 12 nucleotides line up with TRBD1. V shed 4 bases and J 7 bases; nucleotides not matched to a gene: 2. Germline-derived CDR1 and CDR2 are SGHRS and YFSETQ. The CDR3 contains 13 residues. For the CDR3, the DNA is TGCGCCAGCAGCCCGGGACAGGGGGCTGGCTACACCTTC. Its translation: CASSPGQGAGYTF. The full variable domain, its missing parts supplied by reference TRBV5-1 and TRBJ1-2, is KAGVTQTPRYLIKTRGQQVTLSCSPISGHRSVSWYQQTPGQGLQFLFEYFSETQRNKGNFPGRFSGRQFSNSRSEMNVSTLELGDSALYLCASSPGQGAGYTFGSGTRLTVV.

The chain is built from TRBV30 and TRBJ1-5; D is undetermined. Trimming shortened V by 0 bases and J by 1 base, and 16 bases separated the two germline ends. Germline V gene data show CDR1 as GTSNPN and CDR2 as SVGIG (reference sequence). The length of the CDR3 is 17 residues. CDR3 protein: CAWSVTGSGGSNQPQHF. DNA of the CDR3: TGTGCCTGGAGTGTGACTGGGAGTGGAGGAAGCAATCAGCCCCAGCATTTT.

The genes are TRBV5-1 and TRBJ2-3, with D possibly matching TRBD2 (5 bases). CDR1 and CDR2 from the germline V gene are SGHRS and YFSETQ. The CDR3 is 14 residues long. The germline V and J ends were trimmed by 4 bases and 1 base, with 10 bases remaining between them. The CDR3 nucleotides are TGCGCCAGCAGCCCTAGTAGCGGCACAGATACGCAGTATTTT. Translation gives CASSPSSGTDTQYF.

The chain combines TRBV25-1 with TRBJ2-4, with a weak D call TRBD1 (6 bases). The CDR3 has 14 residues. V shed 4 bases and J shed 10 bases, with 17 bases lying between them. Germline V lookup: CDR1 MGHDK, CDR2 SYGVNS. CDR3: CASSGSQGFRIQYF. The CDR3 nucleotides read TGTGCCAGCAGTGGTTCTCAGGGGTTTCGGATTCAGTACTTC. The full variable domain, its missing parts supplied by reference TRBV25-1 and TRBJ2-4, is EADIYQTPRYLVIGTGKKITLECSQTMGHDKMYWYQQDPGMELHLIHYSYGVNSTEKGDLSSESTVSRIRTEHFPLTLESARPSHTSQYLCASSGSQGFRIQYFGAGTRLSVL.

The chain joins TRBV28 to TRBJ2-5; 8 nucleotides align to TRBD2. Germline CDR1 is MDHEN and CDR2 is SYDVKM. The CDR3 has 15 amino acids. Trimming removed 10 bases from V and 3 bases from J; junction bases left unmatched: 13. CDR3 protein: CATAPSGGGKETQYF. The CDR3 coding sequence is TGTGCCACCGCCCCGTCTGGCGGGGGGAAAGAGACCCAGTACTTC. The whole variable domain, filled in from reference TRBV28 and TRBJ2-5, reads DVKVTQSSRYLVKRTGEKVFLECVQDMDHENMFWYRQDPGLGLRLIYFSYDVKMKEKGDIPEGYSVSREKKERFSLILESASTNQTSMYLCATAPSGGGKETQYFGPGTRLLVL.